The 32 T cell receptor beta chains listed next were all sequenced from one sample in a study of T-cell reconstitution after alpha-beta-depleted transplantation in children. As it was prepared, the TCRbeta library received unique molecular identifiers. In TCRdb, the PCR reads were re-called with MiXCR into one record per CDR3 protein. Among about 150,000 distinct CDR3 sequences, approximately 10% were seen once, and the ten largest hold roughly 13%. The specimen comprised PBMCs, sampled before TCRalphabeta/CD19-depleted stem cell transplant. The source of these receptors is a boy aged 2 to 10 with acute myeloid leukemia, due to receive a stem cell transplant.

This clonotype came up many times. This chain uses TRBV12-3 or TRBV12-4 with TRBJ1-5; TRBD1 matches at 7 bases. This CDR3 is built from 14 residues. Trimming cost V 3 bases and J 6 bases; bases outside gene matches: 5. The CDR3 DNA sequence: TGTGCCAGCAGTTTGGGACAGAACCCTCAGCCCCAGCATTTT. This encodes CASSLGQNPQPQHF.

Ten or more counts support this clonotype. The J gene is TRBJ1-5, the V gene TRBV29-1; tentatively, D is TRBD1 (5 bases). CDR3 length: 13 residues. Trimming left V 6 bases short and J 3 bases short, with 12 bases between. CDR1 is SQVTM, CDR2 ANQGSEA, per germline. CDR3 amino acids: CSVPGQSNQPQHF. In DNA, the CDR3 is TGCAGCGTCCCCGGACAATCCAATCAGCCCCAGCATTTT.

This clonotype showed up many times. CDR3 nucleotides: TGTGCCGGAAGACGAGAGGTTGGCTACACCTTC. Protein sequence: CAGRREVGYTF. The chain is built from TRBV7-2 and TRBJ1-2, with D unresolved. This CDR3 region has 11 residues. Trimming removed 11 bases at V and 7 bases at J, with 14 bases between. From germline, CDR1 is SGHTA and CDR2 FQGNSA. Full variable domain (rest looked up from reference TRBV7-2 and TRBJ1-2): GAGVSQSPSNKVTEKGKDVELRCDPISGHTALYWYRQSLGQGLEFLIYFQGNSAPDKSGLPSDRFSAERTGGSVSTLTIQRTQQEDSAVYLCAGRREVGYTFGSGTRLTVV.

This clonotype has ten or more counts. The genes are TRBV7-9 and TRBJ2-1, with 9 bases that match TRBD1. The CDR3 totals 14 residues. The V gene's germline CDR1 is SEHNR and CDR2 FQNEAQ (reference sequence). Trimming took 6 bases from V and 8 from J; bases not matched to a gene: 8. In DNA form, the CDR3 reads TGTGCCAGCAGGGGACAGGGCTACTCGGATGAGCAGTTCTTC. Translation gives CASRGQGYSDEQFF. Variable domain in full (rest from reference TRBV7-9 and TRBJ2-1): DTGVSQNPRHKITKRGQNVTFRCDPISEHNRLYWYRQTLGQGPEFLTYFQNEAQLEKSRLLSDRFSAERPKGSFSTLEIQRTEQGDSAMYLCASRGQGYSDEQFFGPGTRLTVL.

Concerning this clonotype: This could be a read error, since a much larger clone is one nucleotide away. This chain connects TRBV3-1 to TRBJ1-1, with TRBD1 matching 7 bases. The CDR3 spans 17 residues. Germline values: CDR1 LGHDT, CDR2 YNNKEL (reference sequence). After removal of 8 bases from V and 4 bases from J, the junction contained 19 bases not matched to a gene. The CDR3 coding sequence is TGTGCCAGCTGCCCCCCAAACCCCAGGGGGTCGTTCACTGAAGCTTTCTTT. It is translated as CASCPPNPRGSFTEAFF.

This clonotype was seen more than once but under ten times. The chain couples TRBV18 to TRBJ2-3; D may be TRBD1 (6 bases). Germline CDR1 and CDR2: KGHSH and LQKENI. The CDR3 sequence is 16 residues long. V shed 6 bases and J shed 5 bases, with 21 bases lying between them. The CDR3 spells CASSGGQPGNLDTQYF. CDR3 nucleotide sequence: TGTGCCAGCTCCGGAGGACAGCCCGGAAACTTAGATACGCAGTATTTT.

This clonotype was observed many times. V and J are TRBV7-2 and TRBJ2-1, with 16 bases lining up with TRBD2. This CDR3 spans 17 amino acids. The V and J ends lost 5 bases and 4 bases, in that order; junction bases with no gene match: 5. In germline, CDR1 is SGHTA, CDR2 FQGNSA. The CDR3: CASSRGLAGGTYNEQFF. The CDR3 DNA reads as TGTGCCAGCAGCAGGGGACTAGCGGGGGGGACGTACAATGAGCAGTTCTTC.

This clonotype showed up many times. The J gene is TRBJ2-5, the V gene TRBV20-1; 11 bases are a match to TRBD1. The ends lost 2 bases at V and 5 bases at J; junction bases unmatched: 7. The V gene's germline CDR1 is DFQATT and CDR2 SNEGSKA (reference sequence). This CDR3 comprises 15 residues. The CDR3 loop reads CSARPWDRGYETQYF. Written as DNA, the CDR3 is TGCAGTGCTAGACCTTGGGACAGGGGGTATGAGACCCAGTACTTC.

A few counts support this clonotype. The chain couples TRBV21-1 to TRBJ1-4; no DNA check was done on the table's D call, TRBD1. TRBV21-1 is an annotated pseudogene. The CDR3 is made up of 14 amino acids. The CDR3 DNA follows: TGTGCCAGCAGCAAACGGTCCGGGGGCGAAAAACTGTTTTTT. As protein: CASSKRSGGEKLFF.

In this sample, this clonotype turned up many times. The CDR3 is CASSYGRMNTGELFF. The CDR3 nucleotides are TGTGCCAGCAGTTACGGGCGGATGAACACCGGGGAGCTGTTTTTT. J is TRBJ2-2 and V is TRBV6-5; D remains unclear. V was shortened by 2 bases and J by 1 base, with 8 bases between the two germline ends. This CDR3 has 15 residues. In germline, CDR1 is MNHEY, CDR2 SVGAGI.

CDR3 nucleotide sequence: TGTGCCAGCAGCTTATTCGGGGGGATCAATCAGCCCCAGCATTTT. The encoded protein is CASSLFGGINQPQHF. The chain uses TRBV11-2 and TRBJ1-5; tentatively, D is TRBD1 (5 bases). The CDR3 spans 15 residues. Trimming shortened V by 2 bases and J by 3 bases, and 11 bases separated the two germline ends. CDR1 is SGHAT and CDR2 is FQNNGV in the germline V gene.

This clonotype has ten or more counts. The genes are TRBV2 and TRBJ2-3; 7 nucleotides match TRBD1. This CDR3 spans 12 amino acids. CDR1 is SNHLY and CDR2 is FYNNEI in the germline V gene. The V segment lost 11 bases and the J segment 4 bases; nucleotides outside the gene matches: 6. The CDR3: CALDRLADTQYF. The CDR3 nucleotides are TGTGCCTTGGACAGGTTGGCAGATACGCAGTATTTT. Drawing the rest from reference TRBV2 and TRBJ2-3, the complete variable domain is EPEVTQTPSHQVTQMGQEVILRCVPISNHLYFYWYRQILGQKVEFLVSFYNNEISEKSEIFDDQFSVERPDGSNFTLKIRSTKLEDSAMYFCALDRLADTQYFGPGTRLTVL.

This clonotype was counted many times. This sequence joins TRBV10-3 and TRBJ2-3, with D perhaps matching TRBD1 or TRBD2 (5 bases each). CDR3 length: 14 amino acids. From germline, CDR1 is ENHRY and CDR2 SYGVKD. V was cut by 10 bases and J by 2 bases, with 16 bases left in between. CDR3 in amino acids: CATLLGRNTDTQYF. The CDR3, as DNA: TGTGCCACCTTGTTGGGACGGAACACAGATACGCAGTATTTT.

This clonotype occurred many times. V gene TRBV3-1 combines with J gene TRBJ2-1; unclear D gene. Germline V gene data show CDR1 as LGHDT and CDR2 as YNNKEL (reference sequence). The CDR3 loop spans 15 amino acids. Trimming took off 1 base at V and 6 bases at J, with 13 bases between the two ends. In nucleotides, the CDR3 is TGTGCCAGCAGCCAAGGGGATATCGTTCGCAATGAGCAGTTCTTC. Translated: CASSQGDIVRNEQFF.

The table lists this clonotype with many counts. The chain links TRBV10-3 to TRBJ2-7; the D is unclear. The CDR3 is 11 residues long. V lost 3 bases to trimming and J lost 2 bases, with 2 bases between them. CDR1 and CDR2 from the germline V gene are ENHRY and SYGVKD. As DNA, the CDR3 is TGTGCCATCAGTGAAACCTACGAGCAGTACTTC. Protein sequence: CAISETYEQYF.

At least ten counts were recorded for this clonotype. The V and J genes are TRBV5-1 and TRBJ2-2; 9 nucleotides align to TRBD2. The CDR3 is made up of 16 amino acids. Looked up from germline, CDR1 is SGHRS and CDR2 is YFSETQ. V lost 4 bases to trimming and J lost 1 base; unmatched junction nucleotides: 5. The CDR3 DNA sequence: TGCGCCAGCAGCCAGAGAGCGGGAGGGAACACCGGGGAGCTGTTTTTT. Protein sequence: CASSQRAGGNTGELFF.

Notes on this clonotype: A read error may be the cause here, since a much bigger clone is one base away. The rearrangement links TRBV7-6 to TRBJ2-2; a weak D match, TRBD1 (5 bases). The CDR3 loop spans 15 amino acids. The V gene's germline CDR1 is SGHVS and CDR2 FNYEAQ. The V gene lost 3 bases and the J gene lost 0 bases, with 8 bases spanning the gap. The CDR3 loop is CASSLKTANTGELFF. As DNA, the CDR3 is TGTGCCAGCAGCTTGAAGACAGCGAACACCGGGGAGCTGTTTTTT.

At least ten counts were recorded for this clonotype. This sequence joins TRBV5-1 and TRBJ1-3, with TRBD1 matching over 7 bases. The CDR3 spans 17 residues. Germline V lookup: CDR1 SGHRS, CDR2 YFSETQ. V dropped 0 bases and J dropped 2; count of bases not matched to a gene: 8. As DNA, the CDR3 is TGCGCCAGCAGCTTGGGCTATACAGGGGCGGCTGGAAACACCATATATTTT. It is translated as CASSLGYTGAAGNTIYF.

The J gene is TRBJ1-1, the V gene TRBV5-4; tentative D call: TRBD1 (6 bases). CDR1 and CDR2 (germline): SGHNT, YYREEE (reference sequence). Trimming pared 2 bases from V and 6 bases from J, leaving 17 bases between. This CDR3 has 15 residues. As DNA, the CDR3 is TGTGCCAGCAGCTTTGGGCCTACAGGGAGTCCTGAAGCTTTCTTT. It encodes CASSFGPTGSPEAFF.

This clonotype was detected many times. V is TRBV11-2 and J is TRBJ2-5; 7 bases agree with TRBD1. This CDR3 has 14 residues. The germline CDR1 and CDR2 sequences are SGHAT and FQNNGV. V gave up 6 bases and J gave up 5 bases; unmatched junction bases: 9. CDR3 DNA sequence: TGTGCCAGCAGAAGTACAGGGGCTGGGGAGACCCAGTACTTC. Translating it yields CASRSTGAGETQYF.

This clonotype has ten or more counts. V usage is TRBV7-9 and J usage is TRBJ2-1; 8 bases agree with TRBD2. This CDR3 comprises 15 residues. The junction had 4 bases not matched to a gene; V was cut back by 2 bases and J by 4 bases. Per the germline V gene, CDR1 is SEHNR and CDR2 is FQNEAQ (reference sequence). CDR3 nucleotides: TGTGCCAGCAGCTTACTTAGCGGGATGTACAATGAGCAGTTCTTC. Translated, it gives CASSLLSGMYNEQFF.

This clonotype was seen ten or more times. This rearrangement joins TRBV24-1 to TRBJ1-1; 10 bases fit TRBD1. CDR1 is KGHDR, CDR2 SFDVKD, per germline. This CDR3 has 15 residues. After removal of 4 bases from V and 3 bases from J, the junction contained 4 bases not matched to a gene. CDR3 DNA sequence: TGTGCCACCAGTGAACTTGACAGGGGGCACACTGAAGCTTTCTTT. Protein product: CATSELDRGHTEAFF.

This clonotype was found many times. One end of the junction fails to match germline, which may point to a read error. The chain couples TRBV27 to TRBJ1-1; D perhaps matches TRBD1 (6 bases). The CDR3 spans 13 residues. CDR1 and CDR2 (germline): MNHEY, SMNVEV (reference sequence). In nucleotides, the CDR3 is TGTGCCAGCAGCTTATCGAGGGGGACTGAAGCTTTCTTT. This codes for CASSLSRGTEAFF.

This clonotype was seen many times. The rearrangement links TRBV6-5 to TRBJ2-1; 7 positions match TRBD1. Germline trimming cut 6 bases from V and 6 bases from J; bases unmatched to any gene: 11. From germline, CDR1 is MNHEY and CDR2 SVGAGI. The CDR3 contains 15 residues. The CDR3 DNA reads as TGTGCCAGCAGGCCAGGGGGATGGGACGTCAATGAGCAGTTCTTC. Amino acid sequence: CASRPGGWDVNEQFF.

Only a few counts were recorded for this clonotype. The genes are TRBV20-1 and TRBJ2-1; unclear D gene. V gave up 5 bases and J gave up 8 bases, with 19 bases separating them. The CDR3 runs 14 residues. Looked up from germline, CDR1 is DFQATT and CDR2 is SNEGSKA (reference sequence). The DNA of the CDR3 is TGCAGTGCTCCCTCGCCGGAGTTGTTGGATGAGCAGTTCTTC. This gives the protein CSAPSPELLDEQFF.

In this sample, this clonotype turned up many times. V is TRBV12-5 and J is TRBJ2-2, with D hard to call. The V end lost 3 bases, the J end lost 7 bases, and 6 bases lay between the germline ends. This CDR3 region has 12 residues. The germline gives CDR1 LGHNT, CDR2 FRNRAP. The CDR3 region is CASGLSGGELFF. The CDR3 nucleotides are TGTGCTAGTGGTTTATCTGGCGGGGAGCTGTTTTTT.

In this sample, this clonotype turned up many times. CDR3 protein: CASNTGTGGTEAFF. CDR3 DNA: TGTGCCAGCAATACAGGGACAGGAGGCACTGAAGCTTTCTTT. This chain connects TRBV7-8 to TRBJ1-1, with 8 bases that match TRBD1. The germline CDR1 and CDR2 sequences are SGHVS and FQNEAQ. J gave up 4 bases and V 7 bases, and 8 bases lay outside the gene matches. CDR3 size: 14 residues.

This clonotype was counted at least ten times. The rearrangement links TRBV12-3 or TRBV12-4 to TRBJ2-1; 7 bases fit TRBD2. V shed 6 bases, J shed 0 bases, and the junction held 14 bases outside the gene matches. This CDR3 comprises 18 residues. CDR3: CASSPQLSGGSSYNEQFF. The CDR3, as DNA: TGTGCCAGCAGCCCCCAGTTAAGCGGCGGGAGCTCCTACAATGAGCAGTTCTTC.

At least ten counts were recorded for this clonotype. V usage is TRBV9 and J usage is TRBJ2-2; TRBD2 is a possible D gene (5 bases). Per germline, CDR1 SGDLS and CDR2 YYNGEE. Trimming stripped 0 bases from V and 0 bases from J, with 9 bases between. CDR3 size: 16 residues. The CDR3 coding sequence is TGTGCCAGCAGCGTAGTCCCTAGCTCGAACACCGGGGAGCTGTTTTTT. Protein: CASSVVPSSNTGELFF.

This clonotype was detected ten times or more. The CDR3 DNA reads as TGCGCCAGCAGCTTGGGACAGGCCAAAGAGACCCAGTACTTC. This sequence encodes CASSLGQAKETQYF. The V gene is TRBV5-1, the J gene TRBJ2-5; the D gene is possibly TRBD1 (6 bases). The length of the CDR3 is 14 residues. Trimming took off 0 bases at V and 3 bases at J, with 9 bases between the two ends. Germline values: CDR1 SGHRS, CDR2 YFSETQ.

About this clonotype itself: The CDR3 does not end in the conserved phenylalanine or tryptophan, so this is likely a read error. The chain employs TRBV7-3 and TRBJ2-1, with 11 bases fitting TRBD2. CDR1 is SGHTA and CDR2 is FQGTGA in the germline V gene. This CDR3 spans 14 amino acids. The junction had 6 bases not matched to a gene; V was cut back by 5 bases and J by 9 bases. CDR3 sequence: CASSPTSGGGEQFL. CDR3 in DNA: TGTGCCAGCAGCCCAACTAGCGGGGGTGGTGAGCAGTTCTTG.

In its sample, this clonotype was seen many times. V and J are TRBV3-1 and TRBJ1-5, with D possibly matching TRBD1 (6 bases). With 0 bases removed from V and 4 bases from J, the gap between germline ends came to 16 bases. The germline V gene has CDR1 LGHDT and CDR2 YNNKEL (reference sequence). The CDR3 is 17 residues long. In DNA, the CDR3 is TGTGCCAGCAGCCAAGACCTCTTGGACAGAGATAATCAGCCCCAGCATTTT. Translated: CASSQDLLDRDNQPQHF.